This T cell receptor beta chain comes out of a study of OX40 agonist ivuxolimab in advanced cancers. Describing the broader study: Ivuxolimab, which targeted the costimulatory receptor OX40 (CD134), was an agonistic, fully human IgG2 monoclonal antibody. Intravenous ivuxolimab was administered to patients every 2 weeks at six dose levels: 0.01, 0.1, 0.3, 1.5, 3 and 10 mg/kg. Of the approximately 54 dose-escalation patients, hepatocellular carcinoma was present in about 20, melanoma in around 15, renal cell carcinoma in 9 and head and neck cancer in 9. In the dose-escalation cohort, 82.7% of patients were male, and the mean age was approximately 60 years with a range of about 20 to 79. Prior anti-PD-1, anti-PD-L1 or anti-CTLA-4 therapy was permitted, and checkpoint inhibitors had been received by approximately 39% of dose-escalation patients. Three dose-escalation patients achieved partial responses, one with hepatocellular carcinoma and two with cutaneous melanoma. Peripheral TCRbeta sequencing aimed to test whether ivuxolimab altered TCR sequence diversity and caused clonal T-cell expansion. The paper reports the monotherapy dose-escalation portion (N of about 56 patients) of the phase I ivuxolimab trial.

Results and caveats for the whole study, not just this receptor: After ivuxolimab, expanded clones were on average more numerous among CD8+ T cells than among CD4+ T cells. Antigen specificity was not determined for the clonally expanded peripheral T cells. In the 0.1-3.0 mg/kg groups, partial responders had among the lowest normalized peripheral clonal expansion, particularly in CD8+ T cells. Low levels of normalized T-cell clonal expansion were also seen in some nonresponding patients. At doses of 0.1 to 3.0 mg/kg, clonal expansion of both CD4+ and CD8+ blood T cells was observed from baseline to week 6.

V drops 7 bases and J drops 2 bases, leaving 12 bases in between. Reading from cysteine to phenylalanine, the CDR3 counts 14 amino acids. The entry retains the CDR3 DNA only, 42 bases that are in frame from base 1. From the germline V gene, CDR1 is SNHLY and CDR2 is FYNNEI. Patients with autoimmune disease history or receiving systemic immunosuppression were excluded from the trial. In every dose cohort, peripheral blood was drawn for TCR sequencing at baseline, cycle 4 day 1, and cycle 7 day 1. The samples were taken from a phase I, first-in-human, multicenter, open-label dose-escalation trial of ivuxolimab. Adults with locally advanced or metastatic melanoma, renal cell carcinoma, hepatocellular carcinoma or head and neck squamous cell carcinoma were enrolled in the trial. Before TCR sequencing, CD4+ T cells and CD8+ T cells from peripheral blood were sorted into separate populations. Genomic DNA was isolated from the sorted cells so that the TCRbeta CDR3 region could be sequenced. The immunoSEQ Assay was used to sequence the TCRbeta CDR3 regions. TCRdb's version of the immuneACCESS table is confined to in-frame rearrangements and falls short of the full clone set. An unresolved V gene accounts for under half of the shortfall where checked; the remainder is of unknown origin. The sample profile shows tens of thousands of clones; around 89% of them were found once. The ten largest clones capture 0.94% of the sample.

On this clone itself: No cognate antigen has been identified for it. No much larger clonotype is one base removed from it; base qualities were not supplied.

The clonotype originates from an adult with an advanced solid tumor such as melanoma, head and neck, liver or kidney cancer. Recombination joined TRBV2 with TRBJ1-5; TRBD1 might be the D gene, on 5 matching bases. The sequencing used CD4+ or CD8+ T cells sorted from blood, collected in a trial of the OX40 agonist ivuxolimab. The CDR3 amino acid sequence is: CASTGGIGNQPQHF. The DNA is TGTGCCAGCACGGGGGGGATAGGCAATCAGCCCCAGCATTTT.